This passage covers 21 T cell receptor beta chains from one sample sequenced in a study of regulatory T cells in long-lasting Graves disease. The time point: newly diagnosed GD, antithyroid drugs for less than 3 months. Construction of the TCR library relied on RNA isolated from PBMCs. Arm-PCR of CDR3 regions with iRepertoire HTBI primers generated TCR beta libraries. MiXCR, run by TCRdb on the multiplex PCR reads, gives a single entry per CDR3 protein. In the table there are 300,000 to 450,000 distinct CDR3 sequences, roughly a sixth of which are singletons. This specimen was peripheral blood mononuclear cells (PBMCs), taken at new diagnosis, from a patient treated with antithyroid drugs. The source of these receptors is a female donor with Graves disease.

V is TRBV19 and J is TRBJ1-5; D gene uncertain. Germline lookup yields CDR1 LNHDA and CDR2 SQIVND (reference sequence). This CDR3 has 15 amino acids. The V end lost 2 bases, the J end lost 7 bases, and 15 bases lay between the germline ends. In DNA form, the CDR3 reads TGTGCCAGTAGTATAAGGTCGTCTGGCGAACAGCCCCAGCATTTT. It is translated as CASSIRSSGEQPQHF.

This clonotype was seen a handful of times. The V and J genes are TRBV6-1 and TRBJ1-2, with D unclear. The V gene's germline CDR1 is MNHNS and CDR2 SASEGT. The CDR3 covers 12 residues. Trimming took off 10 bases at V and 1 base at J, with 10 bases between the two ends. CDR3 amino acids: CAISRDNYGYTF. The DNA of the CDR3 is TGTGCCATCTCCCGGGATAACTATGGCTACACCTTC.

This clonotype was seen at least ten times. This chain links TRBV11-1 with TRBJ1-1, with 8 nucleotides matching TRBD1. V lost 5 bases to trimming and J lost 3 bases; unmatched junction nucleotides: 11. This CDR3 comprises 16 residues. Germline lookup yields CDR1 SGHAT and CDR2 FQDESV (reference sequence). This CDR3 reads CASSPGTGPEDTEAFF. The CDR3 nucleotides are TGTGCCAGCAGCCCGGGGACAGGCCCGGAGGACACTGAAGCTTTCTTT.

The chain is built from TRBV7-9 and TRBJ2-7; D remains ambiguous. The V gene's germline CDR1 is SEHNR and CDR2 FQNEAQ (reference sequence). The CDR3 extends over 13 amino acids. V lost 1 base and J lost 4, with 8 bases in between. The CDR3 loop is CASSLETYYEQYF. CDR3 DNA: TGTGCCAGCAGCTTAGAGACTTATTACGAGCAGTACTTC. The full variable domain, its missing parts supplied by reference TRBV7-9 and TRBJ2-7, is DTGVSQNPRHKITKRGQNVTFRCDPISEHNRLYWYRQTLGQGPEFLTYFQNEAQLEKSRLLSDRFSAERPKGSFSTLEIQRTEQGDSAMYLCASSLETYYEQYFGPGTRLTVT.

This clonotype was picked up many times. The chain carries TRBV9 and TRBJ2-7; D is unresolved. The CDR3 totals 14 residues. Germline V gene sequence: CDR1 SGDLS, CDR2 YYNGEE. Trimming took 4 bases from V and 0 from J, leaving 11 bases between them. CDR3 DNA sequence: TGTGCCAGCAGCCCCCTGAGCGCCTCCTACGAGCAGTACTTC. Translation gives CASSPLSASYEQYF.

This clonotype was seen a handful of times. The chain is built from TRBV6-5 and TRBJ2-1, with D possibly matching TRBD1 (7 bases). Per germline, CDR1 MNHEY and CDR2 SVGAGI. This CDR3 contains 15 residues. Trimming shortened V by 4 bases and J by 5 bases, and 15 bases separated the two germline ends. CDR3 region: CASSSNRGLHNEQFF. Written as DNA, the CDR3 is TGTGCCAGCAGTTCCAACAGGGGACTCCACAATGAGCAGTTCTTC.

V is TRBV19 and J is TRBJ2-1, with D uncertain. CDR1 LNHDA and CDR2 SQIVND come from the germline V gene (reference sequence). There are 17 residues in the CDR3. The germline V and J ends were trimmed by 3 bases and 0 bases, with 15 bases remaining between them. CDR3 region: CASSIIDVRSSYNEQFF. CDR3 nucleotides: TGTGCCAGTAGTATTATAGATGTTCGGAGCTCCTACAATGAGCAGTTCTTC.

This clonotype was found a few times. The V call is TRBV29-1, the J call TRBJ1-2; D unresolved. The CDR3 runs to 13 residues. Germline CDR1 SQVTM, CDR2 ANQGSEA. V shed 2 bases and J shed 2 bases, with 9 bases lying between them. The chain's CDR3 is CSVEMSGNYGYTF. The CDR3 DNA follows: TGCAGCGTTGAAATGTCGGGGAACTATGGCTACACCTTC.

This clonotype was seen at least ten times. The chain joins TRBV5-1 to TRBJ1-6, with 11 bases aligning to TRBD1. Trimming removed 4 bases from V and 9 bases from J; junction bases left unmatched: 12. This CDR3 is built from 17 residues. The germline V gene has CDR1 SGHRS and CDR2 YFSETQ. CDR3 sequence (DNA): TGCGCCAGCAGCCAGGACAGGGGGCAGGGAGTGGGTTCACCCCTCCACTTT. It codes for CASSQDRGQGVGSPLHF.

The chain has TRBV9 and TRBJ2-1; 8 nucleotides match TRBD1. The CDR3 has 14 residues. Germline assignment: CDR1 SGDLS and CDR2 YYNGEE. After removal of 3 bases from V and 5 bases from J, the junction contained 4 bases not matched to a gene. CDR3 coding DNA: TGTGCCAGCAGCGCAGGGACAGGACACAATGAGCAGTTCTTC. Translated, it gives CASSAGTGHNEQFF.

This clonotype showed up just a few times. The chain joins TRBV10-3 to TRBJ2-1, with a weak D call TRBD1 (6 bases). Germline CDR1 and CDR2: ENHRY and SYGVKD. The CDR3 extends over 12 amino acids. V gave up 7 bases and J gave up 8 bases, with 12 bases separating them. The CDR3 spells CAINQGQDEQFF. The DNA for the CDR3 is TGTGCCATCAACCAGGGGCAGGATGAGCAGTTCTTC.

This clonotype was observed many times. The chain recombines TRBV5-1 with TRBJ1-1; 10 bases line up with TRBD1. Germline V gene lookup returns CDR1 SGHRS and CDR2 YFSETQ. This CDR3 spans 17 amino acids. Trimming removed 2 bases from V and 5 bases from J; junction bases left unmatched: 12. CDR3 amino acids: CASSFSPPGQGLTEAFF. The CDR3 DNA follows: TGCGCCAGCAGCTTTTCCCCACCGGGACAGGGGTTAACTGAAGCTTTCTTT.

The chain combines TRBV6-2 or TRBV6-3 with TRBJ2-3, with 8 bases identical to TRBD2. The germline CDR1 and CDR2 sequences are MNHEY and SVGEGT. The J segment lost 2 bases and the V segment lost 8 bases, leaving 6 bases of the junction unmatched. The CDR3 is made up of 14 amino acids. CDR3 protein: CASARLATTDTQYF. The CDR3 DNA follows: TGTGCCAGCGCCAGACTAGCGACCACAGATACGCAGTATTTT.

This clonotype was seen only a few times. This chain connects TRBV6-2 or TRBV6-3 to TRBJ2-2, with D perhaps matching TRBD1 (6 bases). V was trimmed by 10 bases and J by 9 bases, leaving 18 bases between them. Germline V gives CDR1 MNHEY, CDR2 SVGEGT. The length of the CDR3 is 13 residues. The CDR3 sequence is CATPRAGERELFF. CDR3 in DNA: TGTGCCACCCCACGAGCAGGGGAGCGGGAGCTGTTTTTT.

V usage is TRBV30 and J usage is TRBJ2-1; 8 bases fit TRBD2. The junction had 10 bases not matched to a gene; V was cut back by 2 bases and J by 4 bases. CDR3 length: 16 residues. The germline gives CDR1 GTSNPN, CDR2 SVGIG (reference sequence). CDR3 nucleotides: TGTGCCTGGAGTACCAGCGGGAGTACCCCGTACAATGAGCAGTTCTTC. It yields the protein CAWSTSGSTPYNEQFF.

The chain carries TRBV27 and TRBJ2-7; D may be TRBD1 or TRBD2 (5 bases each). There are 14 residues in the CDR3. Trimming stripped 3 bases from V and 3 bases from J, with 12 bases between. Germline CDR1 MNHEY, CDR2 SMNVEV (reference sequence). The CDR3, as DNA: TGTGCCAGCAGTTTTGCGGGCAGGGTCTACGAGCAGTACTTC. Translating gives CASSFAGRVYEQYF.

This clonotype was picked up a small number of times. This chain joins TRBV10-3 and TRBJ2-2; D gene ambiguous. The CDR3 has 13 amino acids. Germline CDR1 reads ENHRY; CDR2 reads SYGVKD. Between the trimmed V and J ends, which lost 7 bases and 6 bases, there was a span of 12 bases. The CDR3, as DNA: TGTGCCATCACAAGGACGGGTTCCGGGGAGCTGTTTTTT. Encoded protein: CAITRTGSGELFF.

Worth noting for this clonotype: This may come from a read error, since a much larger clone is one base off. This chain joins TRBV28 and TRBJ2-7; TRBD1 agrees at 8 bases. The junction had 15 bases not matched to a gene; V was cut back by 4 bases and J by 7 bases. This CDR3 has 16 amino acids. From germline, CDR1 is MDHEN and CDR2 SYDVKM. DNA of the CDR3: TGTGCCAGCAGTTCGGGGGACAGGCGGACGGACAATGAGCAGTACTTC. Protein: CASSSGDRRTDNEQYF.

The CDR3 DNA follows: TGTGCCAGCAGTTTACCCGTAGGGGTTCTTCCCTACGAGCAGTACTTC. Protein: CASSLPVGVLPYEQYF. The rearrangement links TRBV28 to TRBJ2-7; D is possibly TRBD1 (5 bases). The CDR3 consists of 16 residues. Germline assignment: CDR1 MDHEN and CDR2 SYDVKM. Trimming pared 2 bases from V and 2 bases from J, leaving 16 bases between.

This clonotype was detected many times. The chain has TRBV3-1 and TRBJ2-3; D might be TRBD1 (5 bases). The germline CDR1 and CDR2 sequences are LGHDT and YNNKEL (reference sequence). V gave up 4 bases and J gave up 5 bases, with 10 bases separating them. This CDR3 comprises 13 residues. CDR3 sequence: CASSRLTGDTQYF. The CDR3 DNA follows: TGTGCCAGCAGCCGTCTCACAGGAGATACGCAGTATTTT.

The chain uses TRBV6-4 and TRBJ1-2, with 7 bases aligning to TRBD1. Looked up from germline, CDR1 is MRHNA and CDR2 is SNTAGT. The CDR3 is 13 amino acids. The V segment lost 0 bases and the J segment 6 bases; nucleotides outside the gene matches: 1. The CDR3: CASSDSTGDGYTF. The DNA of the CDR3 is TGTGCCAGCAGTGACTCAACAGGGGATGGCTACACCTTC.